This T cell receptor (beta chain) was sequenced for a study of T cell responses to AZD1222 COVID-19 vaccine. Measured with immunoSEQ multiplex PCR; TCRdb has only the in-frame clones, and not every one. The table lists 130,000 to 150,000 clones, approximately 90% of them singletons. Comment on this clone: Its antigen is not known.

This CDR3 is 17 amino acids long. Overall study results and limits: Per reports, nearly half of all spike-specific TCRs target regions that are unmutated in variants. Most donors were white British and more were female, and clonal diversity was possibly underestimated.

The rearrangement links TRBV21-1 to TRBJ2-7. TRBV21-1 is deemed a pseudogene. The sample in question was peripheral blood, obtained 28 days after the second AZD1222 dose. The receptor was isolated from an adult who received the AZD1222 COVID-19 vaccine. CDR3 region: CASSKEKRTSSSYEQYF. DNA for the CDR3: TGTGCCAGCAGCAAAGAAAAGAGGACGTCCAGCTCCTACGAGCAGTACTTC.